Detailed here is one T cell receptor (beta chain). Germline V gene data show CDR1 as SGHTS and CDR2 as YDEGEE. Trimming shortened V by 5 bases and J by 7 bases, and 12 bases separated the two germline ends. The CDR3 is 13 residues long. The sample originates from a study of siplizumab effects on memory and regulatory T cells. Method: immunoSEQ multiplex PCR; TCRdb's copy keeps in-frame clones and lacks some. The table records 110,000 or so clones, 93% of them present only once. The sample taken for sequencing was non-Treg CD4+ T cells sorted from blood. This TCR was sampled from a human donor in good health. This rearrangement joins TRBV5-8 to TRBJ2-2, with no clear D. CDR3 sequence: CASRFGPIGELFF. CDR3 nucleotides: TGTGCCAGCAGGTTTGGGCCGATCGGGGAGCTGTTTTTT.